Below, 29 T cell receptor beta chains from the same sample are listed, as sequenced in a study of T cell responses to AZD1222 COVID-19 vaccine. Assay: immunoSEQ multiplex PCR; the TCRdb copy retains only in-frame clones and omits some. The table has around 150,000 clones, more than 75% seen once. Sequencing was performed on peripheral blood, taken 28 days after the second AZD1222 dose. Source of these receptors: an adult who received the AZD1222 COVID-19 vaccine.

V and J are TRBV6-4 and TRBJ2-3, with a possible D match to TRBD2 (6 bases). Germline CDR1 MRHNA, CDR2 SNTAGT. The length of the CDR3 is 15 residues. V lost 2 bases and J 4 bases, leaving 13 bases between the germline ends. The chain's CDR3 is CASSDRGGTADTQYF. The CDR3, as DNA: TGTGCCAGCAGTGACAGGGGAGGTACCGCAGATACGCAGTATTTT.

The chain recombines TRBV20-1 with TRBJ1-1; TRBD1 matches 8 bases. The trim removed 3 bases at V and 3 bases at J, leaving 18 bases unmatched. This CDR3 is built from 18 residues. Per germline, CDR1 DFQATT and CDR2 SNEGSKA (reference sequence). CDR3 residues: CSASPMTGEALLDTEAFF. In nucleotides, the CDR3 is TGCAGTGCTAGTCCCATGACAGGGGAGGCCCTCCTTGACACTGAAGCTTTCTTT.

This clone was counted a few times. V and J are TRBV27 and TRBJ2-7, with a tentative D call TRBD2 (6 bases). This CDR3 is built from 14 residues. Trimming removed 6 bases at V and 1 base at J, with 13 bases between. Germline lookup yields CDR1 MNHEY and CDR2 SMNVEV (reference sequence). CDR3 residues: CASRAGLGSYEQYF. CDR3 nucleotide sequence: TGTGCCAGCAGGGCGGGACTGGGATCCTACGAGCAGTACTTC.

J is TRBJ2-1 and V is TRBV11-3, with 8 bases identical to TRBD2. The CDR3 loop spans 15 amino acids. Germline V lookup: CDR1 SGHNT, CDR2 YENEEA. V shed 4 bases and J 7 bases; nucleotides not matched to a gene: 9. In DNA, the CDR3 is TGTGCCAGCAGCTCGGACAGCGGGAGAGTAAATGAGCAGTTCTTC. Translation: CASSSDSGRVNEQFF.

The chain couples TRBV5-1 to TRBJ1-2; 12 positions agree with TRBD1. Germline V gene sequence: CDR1 SGHRS, CDR2 YFSETQ. J lost 7 bases, V lost 6 bases, and 7 bases had no gene match. This CDR3 has 14 residues. CDR3 nucleotide sequence: TGCGCCAGCAACCTCGGGACAGGGGGCTCTGGCTACACCTTC. Amino acids: CASNLGTGGSGYTF.

The rearrangement uses TRBV15 and TRBJ1-2; no clear D gene. Per the germline V gene, CDR1 is LNHNV and CDR2 is YYDKDF (reference sequence). V lost 0 bases to trimming and J lost 2 bases, with 7 bases between them. The CDR3 spans 14 residues. CDR3 residues: CATSREGGNYGYTF. The CDR3 DNA is TGTGCCACCAGCAGAGAGGGAGGGAACTATGGCTACACCTTC. The full variable domain, rest sourced from reference TRBV15 and TRBJ1-2, is DAMVIQNPRYQVTQFGKPVTLSCSQTLNHNVMYWYQQKSSQAPKLLFHYYDKDFNNEADTPDNFQSRRPNTSFCFLDIRSPGLGDTAMYLCATSREGGNYGYTFGSGTRLTVV.

The chain couples TRBV3-1 (or the pseudogene TRBV3-2) to TRBJ1-2; D call uncertain. CDR1 and CDR2 from the germline V gene are LGHDT and YNNKEL (reference sequence). CDR3 length equals 11 residues. V was clipped by 0 bases and J by 8 bases, with 4 bases between them. CDR3 sequence (DNA): TGTGCCAGCAGCCAAGAGGAAGGCTACACCTTC. This translates into CASSQEEGYTF.

The chain is built from TRBV5-4 and TRBJ2-3; D is ambiguous. V was pared by 1 base and J by 6 bases, with 12 bases between. The CDR3 has 14 residues. The germline CDR1 and CDR2 sequences are SGHNT and YYREEE (reference sequence). The CDR3 bases are TGTGCCAGCAGCTTGAACCCTACCGGGGATACGCAGTATTTT. Translation gives CASSLNPTGDTQYF.

The chain joins TRBV5-5 to TRBJ1-4; TRBD1 is a possible D gene (5 bases). Germline CDR1 SGHKS, CDR2 YYEKEE (reference sequence). V lost 5 bases and J lost 2, with 22 bases in between. This CDR3 spans 18 amino acids. CDR3 protein: CASSFSDPPRDTNEKLFF. CDR3 coding DNA: TGTGCCAGCAGTTTTTCCGACCCTCCCCGGGACACTAATGAAAAACTGTTTTTT.

The table lists this clone with a few counts. The genes are TRBV18 and TRBJ2-2; 9 positions match TRBD1. The CDR3 extends over 16 amino acids. V shed 5 bases, J shed 5 bases, and the junction held 9 bases outside the gene matches. Germline CDR1 KGHSH, CDR2 LQKENI. The CDR3 DNA sequence: TGTGCCAGCTCATTCGGGACAGGGACGAGGACCGGGGAGCTGTTTTTT. It codes for CASSFGTGTRTGELFF.

Only a few counts were recorded for this clone. V usage is TRBV7-8 and J usage is TRBJ2-7, with D tentatively TRBD1 (7 bases). V gave up 1 base and J gave up 3 bases, with 19 bases separating them. The length of the CDR3 is 17 residues. Germline values: CDR1 SGHVS, CDR2 FQNEAQ. DNA of the CDR3: TGTGCCAGCAGCTTAGGAGGAGGGGGCTTAGTAGTCTACGAGCAGTACTTC. Its protein product is CASSLGGGGLVVYEQYF.

In this sample, this clone turned up once. The V gene is TRBV5-1, the J gene TRBJ2-3; 8 nucleotides agree with TRBD2. Germline trimming cut 0 bases from V and 1 base from J; bases unmatched to any gene: 7. The CDR3 consists of 17 residues. Per the germline V gene, CDR1 is SGHRS and CDR2 is YFSETQ. The CDR3 nucleotides read TGCGCCAGCAGCTTGGGACCCGTAGCGGGACGCACAGATACGCAGTATTTT. Translated, it gives CASSLGPVAGRTDTQYF.

This rearrangement joins TRBV5-1 to TRBJ1-5, with D unresolved. The CDR3 spans 14 residues. The ends were cut back, 0 bases at V and 1 base at J, with 5 bases in the middle. CDR1 is SGHRS, CDR2 YFSETQ, per germline. The CDR3 DNA reads TGCGCCAGCAGCTTGGAGGGCAGCAATCAGCCCCAGCATTTT. Translating gives CASSLEGSNQPQHF.

V usage is TRBV15 and J usage is TRBJ2-3; D ambiguous. Trimming removed 1 base from V and 0 bases from J, with 5 bases in between. The CDR3 has 14 amino acids. The germline V gene encodes CDR1 LNHNV and CDR2 YYDKDF (reference sequence). The CDR3 sequence: CATSRGTSTDTQYF. The CDR3 region has the DNA TGTGCCACCAGCAGAGGTACGAGCACAGATACGCAGTATTTT.

The J gene is TRBJ1-2, the V gene TRBV19; 7 bases are a match to TRBD1. The CDR3 contains 14 residues. V lost 3 bases, J lost 5 bases, and 6 bases stayed unmatched. Germline values: CDR1 LNHDA, CDR2 SQIVND (reference sequence). CDR3 DNA sequence: TGTGCCAGTAGTATTGAGGGGGCTCGGTATGGCTACACCTTC. Translated, it gives CASSIEGARYGYTF.

This chain links TRBV2 with TRBJ2-1; 13 bases match TRBD2. Per germline, CDR1 SNHLY and CDR2 FYNNEI. The CDR3 covers 15 residues. J lost 7 bases, V lost 7 bases, and 7 bases had no gene match. The CDR3 loop is CASTPGLAGINEQFF. For the CDR3, the DNA is TGTGCCAGCACCCCGGGACTAGCGGGGATTAATGAGCAGTTCTTC.

The chain couples TRBV3-1 (or the pseudogene TRBV3-2) to TRBJ1-1; D is unresolved. The CDR3 runs 13 residues. The germline V gene encodes CDR1 LGHDT and CDR2 YNNKEL (reference sequence). The germline V and J ends were trimmed by 4 bases and 7 bases, with 13 bases remaining between them. CDR3 nucleotides: TGTGCCAGCAGCCTCTACCCCGGGGATGAAGCTTTCTTT. Its translation: CASSLYPGDEAFF.

The rearrangement links TRBV6-5 to TRBJ1-1; D possibly corresponds to TRBD1 (6 bases). The CDR3 covers 12 residues. V was trimmed by 8 bases and J by 5 bases, leaving 12 bases between them. Germline loops: CDR1 MNHEY, CDR2 SVGAGI. DNA of the CDR3: TGTGCCAGCCAGGGGTTGAGAACTGAAGCTTTCTTT. It yields the protein CASQGLRTEAFF.

The J gene is TRBJ1-6, the V gene TRBV6-5; D not resolved. V dropped 6 bases and J dropped 4 bases, with 13 bases sitting between them. Germline V gene lookup returns CDR1 MNHEY and CDR2 SVGAGI. The CDR3 contains 15 residues. The CDR3 here is CASSLRANYNSPLHF. The CDR3 DNA sequence: TGTGCCAGCAGCCTTAGGGCGAATTATAATTCACCCCTCCACTTT.

The V gene is TRBV7-6, the J gene TRBJ2-3; TRBD1 matches at 10 bases. CDR1 SGHVS and CDR2 FNYEAQ come from the germline V gene. The CDR3 is 15 residues long. The ends lost 4 bases at V and 10 bases at J; junction bases unmatched: 11. The CDR3 here is CASSYDRGLGGAQYF. CDR3 DNA: TGTGCCAGCAGCTACGACAGGGGGCTGGGGGGTGCGCAGTATTTT.

This clone has a handful of counts. The chain uses TRBV6-4 and TRBJ2-6, with 8 bases aligning to TRBD1. The germline V gene encodes CDR1 MRHNA and CDR2 SNTAGT. V was clipped by 4 bases and J by 2 bases; unmatched bases: 4. This CDR3 comprises 16 residues. The CDR3: CASSGSGGAGANVLTF. For the CDR3, the DNA is TGTGCCAGCAGTGGTTCAGGGGGCGCTGGGGCCAACGTCCTGACTTTC.

This clone was picked up one time. This chain connects TRBV7-6 to TRBJ2-5; D call uncertain. The CDR3 runs 16 residues. The V end lost 5 bases, the J end lost 5 bases, and 21 bases lay between the germline ends. CDR1 and CDR2 from the germline V gene are SGHVS and FNYEAQ. CDR3 amino acids: CASSPTPAGAAETQYF. CDR3 in DNA: TGTGCCAGCAGCCCAACCCCGGCAGGCGCTGCGGAGACCCAGTACTTC. Complete variable domain (other parts from reference TRBV7-6 and TRBJ2-5): GAGVSQSPRYKVTKRGQDVALRCDPISGHVSLYWYRQALGQGPEFLTYFNYEAQQDKSGLPNDRFSAERPEGSISTLTIQRTEQRDSAMYRCASSPTPAGAAETQYFGPGTRLLVL.

The V gene is TRBV2, the J gene TRBJ1-5; D is undetermined. Trimming removed 5 bases at V and 0 bases at J, with 2 bases between. The CDR3 covers 12 residues. Germline values: CDR1 SNHLY, CDR2 FYNNEI. The CDR3 region has the DNA TGTGCCAGCAGTCATAGCAATCAGCCCCAGCATTTT. The encoded protein is CASSHSNQPQHF.

The CDR3 loop is CASSLEVAKNTEAFF. The DNA of the CDR3 is TGTGCCAGCAGCTTAGAGGTGGCGAAGAACACTGAAGCTTTCTTT. This chain links TRBV7-8 with TRBJ1-1, with D unresolved. V lost 1 base to trimming and J lost 1 base, with 10 bases between them. The CDR3 contains 15 residues. Germline CDR1 reads SGHVS; CDR2 reads FQNEAQ.

The V gene is TRBV29-1, the J gene TRBJ1-2; D gene ambiguous. The CDR3 length is 11 residues. The V end was cut by 3 bases, the J end by 5 bases, with 7 bases between. Germline assignment: CDR1 SQVTM and CDR2 ANQGSEA. As DNA, the CDR3 is TGCAGCGTTGATGGCCAGTATGGCTACACCTTC. This sequence encodes CSVDGQYGYTF.

The V call is TRBV6-5, the J call TRBJ1-5, with D unclear. CDR1 MNHEY and CDR2 SVGAGI come from the germline V gene. This CDR3 spans 15 amino acids. The ends were cut back, 0 bases at V and 6 bases at J, with 12 bases in the middle. The CDR3 region is CASSYSRDLGQPQHF. Here the CDR3 DNA reads TGTGCCAGCAGTTACTCGCGGGATTTAGGTCAGCCCCAGCATTTT.

The genes are TRBV5-6 and TRBJ2-3; 8 bases agree with TRBD2. CDR3 length: 15 amino acids. The germline V gene has CDR1 SGHDT and CDR2 YYEEEE. V trimming: 2 bases; J trimming: 2 bases; junction bases outside the gene matches: 4. The DNA for the CDR3 is TGTGCCAGCAGCTTCCTAGCGGGCGCCACAGATACGCAGTATTTT. It codes for CASSFLAGATDTQYF.

The chain has TRBV12-3 or TRBV12-4 and TRBJ1-1; D ambiguous. Trimming took 6 bases from V and 11 from J, leaving 19 bases between them. The CDR3 has 13 residues. The CDR3 is CASSHGPTAEAFF. The CDR3 DNA reads as TGTGCCAGCAGCCACGGACCTACCGCCGAGGCTTTCTTT.

This clone has just a few counts. CDR3 sequence: CASSKLQGTSSPLHF. CDR3 in DNA: TGCGCCAGCAGCAAGCTACAGGGGACCAGTTCACCCCTCCACTTT. V usage is TRBV5-1 and J usage is TRBJ1-6, with TRBD1 matching 7 bases. The J segment lost 9 bases and the V segment lost 4 bases, leaving 10 bases of the junction unmatched. The CDR3 consists of 15 residues. Germline V gives CDR1 SGHRS, CDR2 YFSETQ.